A selection of T cell receptor beta chains follows, all from one sample in a study of beta chain features in type 1 diabetes. The protocol was immunoSEQ multiplex PCR, while the TCRdb copy is restricted to in-frame clones and leaves out a portion. The table lists 600,000 to 700,000 clones, under 15% of them singletons, with more than 0.095% in the top ten. The sequencing sample was made of naive CD4+ T cells from blood. The receptors originated from a man aged 25-45 years with type 1 diabetes. CDR3s include the opening cysteine and the closing phenylalanine or tryptophan. Each record gives: clone size, V gene, D gene, J gene, CDR3 DNA, CDR3 protein. A D gene is named only where the DNA matches it firmly. Clone sizes are given selectively: once, few, many, or a class where the clone is expanded.

NA	TRBV12-5	NA	TRBJ1-2	TGTGCTAGTGGTTTGACTTCTGCTGCGAATGGCTACACCTTC	CASGLTSAANGYTF
NA	TRBV9	NA	TRBJ2-3	TGTGCCAGCAGCGTCACAGCGAAGAGGGATACGCAGTATTTT	CASSVTAKRDTQYF
few	TRBV7-2	NA	TRBJ2-7	TGTGCCAGCAGCTTATATGGAGCTTACGAGCAGTACTTC	CASSLYGAYEQYF
NA	TRBV7-2	TRBD1	TRBJ1-6	TGTGCCAGCAGCTCGACAGGGGACAATTCACCCCTCCACTTT	CASSSTGDNSPLHF
NA	TRBV7-2	NA	TRBJ2-5	TGTGCCAGCAGCTTAGCTTTAGGGGCGGTGAGAGAGACCCAGTACTTC	CASSLALGAVRETQYF
NA	TRBV7-9	NA	TRBJ1-4	TGTGCCAGCAGATTCCGGGGCCCCGACGAAAAACTGTTTTTT	CASRFRGPDEKLFF
few	TRBV28	TRBD1	TRBJ1-5	TGTGCCAGCAGTTCGTCAGGGGGCCGTCAGCCCCAGCATTTT	CASSSSGGRQPQHF
NA	TRBV7-9	NA	TRBJ1-4	TGTGCCAGCAGTCAGGAAAATGAAAAACTGTTTTTT	CASSQENEKLFF
NA	TRBV6-1	NA	TRBJ1-5	TGTGCCAGCAGAAGTACGGGGCTCAGCAATCAGCCCCAGCATTTT	CASRSTGLSNQPQHF
few	TRBV28	NA	TRBJ2-3	TGTGCCAGCAGTTTTGGTCAGCCAGGGGCAGATACGCAGTATTTT	CASSFGQPGADTQYF
NA	TRBV19	NA	TRBJ2-1	TGTGCCAGTAGTATAGGGTCCCCCTCAGGGACGAAAAACAATGAGCAGTTCTTC	CASSIGSPSGTKNNEQFF
few	TRBV7-9	NA	TRBJ2-3	TGTGCCAGTGCGGAGGGGACTTTTAACACAGATACGCAGTATTTT	CASAEGTFNTDTQYF
NA	TRBV6-6	NA	TRBJ1-2	TGTGCCAGCCGGACAAAACCTAACTATGGCTACACCTTC	CASRTKPNYGYTF
few	TRBV12-5	TRBD2	TRBJ2-1	TGTGCTAGTGGTTCCCTTAGCGGGCTCGATTTGGATGAGCAGTTCTTC	CASGSLSGLDLDEQFF
NA	TRBV28	NA	TRBJ1-2	TGTGCCAGCAGTTTTGACAGCTATGGCTACACCTTC	CASSFDSYGYTF
NA	TRBV5-1	TRBD2	TRBJ2-1	TGCGCCAGCAGCCCAGGAGCGGGGGGTCACAATGAGCAGTTCTTC	CASSPGAGGHNEQFF
NA	TRBV7-2	NA	TRBJ1-2	TGTGCCAGCAGCTTAGCGAGCTCGGTAGCAAACTATGGCTACACCTTC	CASSLASSVANYGYTF
few	TRBV29-1	NA	TRBJ2-5	TGCAGCGTTGACGGCGGGCGGAAAGAGACCCAGTACTTC	CSVDGGRKETQYF
few	TRBV9	NA	TRBJ2-5	TGTGCCAGCAGCGCAGGTCCGCAAGGGGCCGGGACCCAGTACTTC	CASSAGPQGAGTQYF
NA	TRBV5-1	NA	TRBJ1-1	TGCGCCAGCCGTGGGGGGTCTCTGAACACTGAAGCTTTCTTT	CASRGGSLNTEAFF
NA	TRBV7-2	NA	TRBJ2-2	TGTGCCAGCAAAGAGGCGAACACCGGGGAGCTGTTTTTT	CASKEANTGELFF
few	TRBV9	NA	TRBJ1-4	TGTGCCAGCAGCGCGGACGGGAATGAAAAACTGTTTTTT	CASSADGNEKLFF
few	TRBV7-9	NA	TRBJ1-1	TGTGCCAGCAGCCGTAGGTACAACGTAAACACTGAAGCTTTCTTT	CASSRRYNVNTEAFF
NA	TRBV27	TRBD1	TRBJ2-7	TGTGCCAGCAGATTGACAGGGCACTACGAGCAGTACTTC	CASRLTGHYEQYF
NA	TRBV19	NA	TRBJ2-2	TGTGCCAGTAGTATAGGACAGGACCCTCCCGGGGAGCTGTTTTTT	CASSIGQDPPGELFF
NA	TRBV11-1	NA	TRBJ2-4	TGTGCCAGCAGCCCCCTCTCGGGAAACATTCAGTACTTC	CASSPLSGNIQYF
NA	TRBV19	NA	TRBJ2-2	TGTGCCAGTAGTACCCTATCCGGGGAGCTGTTTTTT	CASSTLSGELFF
NA	TRBV18	NA	TRBJ1-6	TGTGCCAGCTCACTTACGTTTAATTCACCCCTCCACTTT	CASSLTFNSPLHF